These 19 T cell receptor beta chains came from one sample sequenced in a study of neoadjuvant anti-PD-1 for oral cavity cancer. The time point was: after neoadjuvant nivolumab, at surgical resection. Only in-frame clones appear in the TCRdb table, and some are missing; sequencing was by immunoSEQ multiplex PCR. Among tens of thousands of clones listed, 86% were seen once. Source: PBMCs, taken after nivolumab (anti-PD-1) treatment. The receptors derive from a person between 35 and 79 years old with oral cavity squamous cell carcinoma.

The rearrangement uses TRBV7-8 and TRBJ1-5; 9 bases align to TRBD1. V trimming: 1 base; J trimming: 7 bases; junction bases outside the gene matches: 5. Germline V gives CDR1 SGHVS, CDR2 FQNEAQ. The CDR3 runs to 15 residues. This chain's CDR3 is CASSLDGTGRQPQHF. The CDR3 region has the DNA TGTGCCAGCAGCTTAGACGGGACAGGGAGGCAGCCCCAGCATTTT.

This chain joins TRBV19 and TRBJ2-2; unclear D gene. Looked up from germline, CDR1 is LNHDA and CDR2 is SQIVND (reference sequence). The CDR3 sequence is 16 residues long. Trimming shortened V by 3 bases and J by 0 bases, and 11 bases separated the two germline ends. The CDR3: CASSIGRVSNTGELFF. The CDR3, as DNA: TGTGCCAGTAGTATCGGTCGGGTGTCGAACACCGGGGAGCTGTTTTTT.

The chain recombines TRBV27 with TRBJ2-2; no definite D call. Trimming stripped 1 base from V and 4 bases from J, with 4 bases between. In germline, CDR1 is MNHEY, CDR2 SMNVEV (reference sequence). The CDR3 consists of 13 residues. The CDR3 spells CASSLLSTGELFF. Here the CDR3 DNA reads TGTGCCAGCAGTTTATTGTCCACCGGGGAGCTGTTTTTT.

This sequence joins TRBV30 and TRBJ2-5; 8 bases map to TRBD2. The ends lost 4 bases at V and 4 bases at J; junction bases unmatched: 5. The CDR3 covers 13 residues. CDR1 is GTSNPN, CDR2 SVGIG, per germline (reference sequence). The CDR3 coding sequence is TGTGCCTGGAACGGCGGGGGGCTAGAGACCCAGTACTTC. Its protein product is CAWNGGGLETQYF.

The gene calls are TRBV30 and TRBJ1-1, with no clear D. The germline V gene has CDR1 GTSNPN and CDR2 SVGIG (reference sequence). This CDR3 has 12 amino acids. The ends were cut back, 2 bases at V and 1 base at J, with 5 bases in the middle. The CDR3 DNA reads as TGTGCCTGGAGTATTGGGAACACTGAAGCTTTCTTT. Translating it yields CAWSIGNTEAFF.

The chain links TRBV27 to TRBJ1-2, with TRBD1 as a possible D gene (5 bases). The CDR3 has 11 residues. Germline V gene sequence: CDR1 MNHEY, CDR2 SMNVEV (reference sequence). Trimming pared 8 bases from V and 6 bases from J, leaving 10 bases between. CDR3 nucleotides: TGTGCCAGCTCAACGGGGGATGGCTACACCTTC. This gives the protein CASSTGDGYTF.

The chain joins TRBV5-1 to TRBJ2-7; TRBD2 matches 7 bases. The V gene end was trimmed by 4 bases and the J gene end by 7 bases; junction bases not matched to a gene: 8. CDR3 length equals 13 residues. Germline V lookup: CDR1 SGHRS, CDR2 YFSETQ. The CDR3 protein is CASSPRGVGEQYF. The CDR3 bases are TGCGCCAGCAGCCCCCGGGGGGTGGGGGAGCAGTACTTC.

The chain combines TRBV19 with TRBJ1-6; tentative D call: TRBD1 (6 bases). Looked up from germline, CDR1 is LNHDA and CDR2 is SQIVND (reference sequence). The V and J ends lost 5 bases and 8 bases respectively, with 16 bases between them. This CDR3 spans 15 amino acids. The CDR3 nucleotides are TGTGCCAGTAGTTCGGGACAATGGAGGGATTCACCCCTCCACTTT. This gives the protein CASSSGQWRDSPLHF.

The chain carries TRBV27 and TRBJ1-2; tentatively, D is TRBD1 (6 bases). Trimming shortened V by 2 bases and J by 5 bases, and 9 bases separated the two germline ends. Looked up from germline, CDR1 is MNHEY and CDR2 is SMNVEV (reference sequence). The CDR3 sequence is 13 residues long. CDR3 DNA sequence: TGTGCCAGCAGTTTAAAGGGGGAATATGGCTACACCTTC. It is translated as CASSLKGEYGYTF.

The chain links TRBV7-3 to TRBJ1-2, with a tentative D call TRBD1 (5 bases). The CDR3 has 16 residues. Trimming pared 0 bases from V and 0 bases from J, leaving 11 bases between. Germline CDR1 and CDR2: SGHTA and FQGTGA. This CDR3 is CASSLTSGTPNYGYTF. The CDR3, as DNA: TGTGCCAGCAGCTTAACGTCAGGGACTCCTAACTATGGCTACACCTTC. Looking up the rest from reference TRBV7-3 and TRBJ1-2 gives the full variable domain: GAGVSQTPSNKVTEKGKYVELRCDPISGHTALYWYRQSLGQGPEFLIYFQGTGAADDSGLPNDRFFAVRPEGSVSTLKIQRTERGDSAVYLCASSLTSGTPNYGYTFGSGTRLTVV.

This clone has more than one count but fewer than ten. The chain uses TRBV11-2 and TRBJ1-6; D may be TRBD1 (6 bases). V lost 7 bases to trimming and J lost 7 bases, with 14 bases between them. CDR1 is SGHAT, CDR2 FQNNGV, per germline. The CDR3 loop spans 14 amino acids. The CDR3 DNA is TGTGCCAGCAAATTGGGGACAATGAATTCACCCCTCCACTTT. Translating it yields CASKLGTMNSPLHF. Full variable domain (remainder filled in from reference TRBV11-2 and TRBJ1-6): EAGVAQSPRYKIIEKRQSVAFWCNPISGHATLYWYQQILGQGPKLLIQFQNNGVVDDSQLPKDRFSAERLKGVDSTLKIQPAKLEDSAVYLCASKLGTMNSPLHFGNGTRLTVT.

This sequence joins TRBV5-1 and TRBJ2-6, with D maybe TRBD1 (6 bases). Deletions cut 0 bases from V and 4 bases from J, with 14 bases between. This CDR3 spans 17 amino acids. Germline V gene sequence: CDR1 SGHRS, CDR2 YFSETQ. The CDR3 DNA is TGCGCCAGCAGCTTGGGGTTGACAGGCGTGGGGGCCAACGTCCTGACTTTC. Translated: CASSLGLTGVGANVLTF.

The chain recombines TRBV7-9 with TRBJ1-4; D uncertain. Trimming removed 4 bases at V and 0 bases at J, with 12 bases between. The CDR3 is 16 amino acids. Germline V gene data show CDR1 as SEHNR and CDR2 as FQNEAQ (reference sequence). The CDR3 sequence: CASSSWTAATNEKLFF. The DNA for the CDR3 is TGTGCCAGCAGCTCCTGGACGGCCGCAACTAATGAAAAACTGTTTTTT.

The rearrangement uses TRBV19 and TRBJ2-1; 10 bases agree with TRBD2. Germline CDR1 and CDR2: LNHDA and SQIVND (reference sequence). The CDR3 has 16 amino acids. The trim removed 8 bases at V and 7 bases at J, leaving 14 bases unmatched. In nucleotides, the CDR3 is TGTGCCAGTTCCCTTCAGGGACTAGCGAATGGGAATGAGCAGTTCTTC. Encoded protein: CASSLQGLANGNEQFF.

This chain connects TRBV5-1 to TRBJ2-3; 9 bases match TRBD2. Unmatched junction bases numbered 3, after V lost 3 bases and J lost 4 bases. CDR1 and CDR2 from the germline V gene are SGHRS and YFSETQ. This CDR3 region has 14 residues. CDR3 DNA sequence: TGCGCCAGCAGCTATGGACTAGCGCCAGATACGCAGTATTTT. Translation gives CASSYGLAPDTQYF.

This CDR3 is CASSLIGTGVILNEQFF. The DNA for the CDR3 is TGTGCCAGCAGTTTAATTGGGACAGGGGTAATCCTAAATGAGCAGTTCTTC. The chain couples TRBV28 to TRBJ2-1, with 10 positions matching TRBD1. Germline CDR1 is MDHEN and CDR2 is SYDVKM. With V trimmed by 2 bases and J by 7 bases, 11 bases remained unmatched. CDR3 length equals 17 residues.

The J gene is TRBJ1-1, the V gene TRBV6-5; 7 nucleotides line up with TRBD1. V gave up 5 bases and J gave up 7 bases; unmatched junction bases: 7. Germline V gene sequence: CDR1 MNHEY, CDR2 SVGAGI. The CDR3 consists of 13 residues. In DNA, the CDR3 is TGTGCCAGCAGTCAACCCGGGACAGTTGAAGCTTTCTTT. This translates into CASSQPGTVEAFF.

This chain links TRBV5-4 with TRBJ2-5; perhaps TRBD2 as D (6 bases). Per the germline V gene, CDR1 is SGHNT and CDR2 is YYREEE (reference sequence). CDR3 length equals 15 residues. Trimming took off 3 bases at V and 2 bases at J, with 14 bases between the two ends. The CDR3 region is CASSSRTILQETQYF. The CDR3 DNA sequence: TGTGCCAGCAGCTCCCGGACTATTCTACAAGAGACCCAGTACTTC.

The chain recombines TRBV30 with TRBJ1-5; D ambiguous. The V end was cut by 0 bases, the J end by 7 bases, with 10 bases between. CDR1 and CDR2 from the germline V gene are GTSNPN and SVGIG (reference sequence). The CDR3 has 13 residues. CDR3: CAWSVGVRQPQHF. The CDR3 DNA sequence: TGTGCCTGGAGTGTTGGAGTTCGGCAGCCCCAGCATTTT.